This entry lists 22 T cell receptor beta chains sequenced from one sample in a study of blood T cells in healthy people across ages. A second PCR of roughly 6 to 12 cycles used a sample-barcoded 5' primer and a J-beta primer mix. TCRdb reanalysed the 5' RACE reads using MiXCR and keeps one entry per CDR3 protein. The data show fewer than 1.5 million distinct CDR3 sequences, approximately 40% seen once. The sequenced sample was blood. These receptors originate from a young woman in good health.

The sample holds a few counts of this clonotype. The rearrangement joins TRBV12-3 or TRBV12-4 to TRBJ2-7; 7 bases are a match to TRBD1. The junction had 12 bases not matched to a gene; V was cut back by 8 bases and J by 5 bases. The CDR3 loop spans 14 amino acids. CDR3 sequence (DNA): TGTGCCAGCCAAGCCCAGGGGGTTGGTGACGAGCAGTACTTC. Translated: CASQAQGVGDEQYF.

The chain links TRBV7-3 to TRBJ2-1; the D call may be TRBD1 or TRBD2 (5 bases each). The end of the DNA fits TRBJ2-7 better, so the J call may be wrong. The CDR3 covers 17 residues. From germline, CDR1 is SGHTA and CDR2 FQGTGA. CDR3 sequence: CASSLTAGPSSYNEQYF. CDR3 sequence (DNA): TGTGCCAGCAGCTTAACGGCAGGGCCTAGCTCCTACAATGAGCAGTACTTC.

This clonotype was observed a few times. This sequence joins TRBV2 and TRBJ2-4, with D possibly being TRBD2 (5 bases). Germline loops: CDR1 SNHLY, CDR2 FYNNEI. V gave up 6 bases and J gave up 2 bases, with 11 bases separating them. The CDR3 consists of 14 residues. The CDR3 is CASSEGNSKNIQYF. The CDR3 nucleotides are TGTGCCAGCAGCGAGGGAAACTCCAAAAACATTCAGTACTTC.

The chain joins TRBV28 to TRBJ2-1; 7 positions match TRBD1. The CDR3 sequence is 17 residues long. Germline V gene data show CDR1 as MDHEN and CDR2 as SYDVKM. The trim removed 1 base at V and 4 bases at J, leaving 10 bases unmatched. CDR3 residues: CASSLYEGTAEYNEQFF. The CDR3 DNA reads TGTGCCAGCAGTTTATATGAGGGGACAGCAGAATACAATGAGCAGTTCTTC. The variable domain in full, with the rest retrieved from reference TRBV28 and TRBJ2-1, is DVKVTQSSRYLVKRTGEKVFLECVQDMDHENMFWYRQDPGLGLRLIYFSYDVKMKEKGDIPEGYSVSREKKERFSLILESASTNQTSMYLCASSLYEGTAEYNEQFFGPGTRLTVL.

The CDR3 nucleotides read TGTGCCAGCAGTTTAAATAAAGGGACAGCCCAAGAGACCCAGTACTTC. Protein sequence: CASSLNKGTAQETQYF. This chain links TRBV12-3 or TRBV12-4 with TRBJ2-5, with 7 bases lining up with TRBD1. The trim removed 2 bases at V and 1 base at J, leaving 7 bases unmatched. This CDR3 comprises 16 residues.

This clonotype was observed a handful of times. This chain joins TRBV12-3 or TRBV12-4 and TRBJ2-4; possibly TRBD1 or TRBD2 for D (5 bases each). The V end was cut by 5 bases, the J end by 5 bases, with 13 bases between. The CDR3 loop spans 14 amino acids. The DNA for the CDR3 is TGTGCCAGCAGTCCCTACGAGGGGCAAAACATTCAGTACTTC. Encoded protein: CASSPYEGQNIQYF.

This rearrangement joins TRBV27 to TRBJ2-7; 9 bases match TRBD1. Germline assignment: CDR1 MNHEY and CDR2 SMNVEV (reference sequence). The J segment lost 5 bases and the V segment lost 11 bases, leaving 7 bases of the junction unmatched. The CDR3 runs to 12 residues. As DNA, the CDR3 is TGTGCCTCGCTCGGGACAGGGAACGAGCAGTACTTC. Protein: CASLGTGNEQYF.

The V call is TRBV28, the J call TRBJ2-5, with 8 bases identical to TRBD1. CDR3 length: 17 amino acids. Unmatched junction bases numbered 12, after V lost 6 bases and J lost 0 bases. Germline CDR1 and CDR2: MDHEN and SYDVKM. The CDR3 DNA follows: TGTGCCAGCAGCCCAGGACAGGGCAGAGGGAACCAAGAGACCCAGTACTTC. Translation gives CASSPGQGRGNQETQYF.

On this clonotype: Compared with germline, one end of the junction differs, possibly owing to a read error. The chain combines TRBV4-1 with TRBJ2-1, with D tentatively TRBD2 (5 bases). This CDR3 comprises 13 residues. From germline, CDR1 is MGHRA and CDR2 YSYEKL. CDR3 bases: TGCGCCAGAAGCCAAGCGGTATTCAAAGAGCAGTTCTTC. Protein product: CARSQAVFKEQFF.

The chain is built from TRBV14 and TRBJ1-2; D gene uncertain. Trimming pared 1 base from V and 2 bases from J, leaving 5 bases between. From germline, CDR1 is SGHDN and CDR2 FVKESK. The CDR3 is 13 residues long. DNA of the CDR3: TGTGCCAGCAGCCAAGCTCGGAACTATGGCTACACCTTC. Translating gives CASSQARNYGYTF.

This clonotype was seen only a few times. V usage is TRBV10-3 and J usage is TRBJ2-7; D is ambiguous. This CDR3 is built from 14 residues. Trimming stripped 4 bases from V and 5 bases from J, with 15 bases between. Germline V gene lookup returns CDR1 ENHRY and CDR2 SYGVKD. The CDR3 sequence is CAISADPNGHEQYF. CDR3 DNA: TGTGCCATCAGTGCAGACCCCAACGGCCACGAGCAGTACTTC.

There are a few counts of this clonotype. The chain is built from TRBV29-1 and TRBJ1-4; D possibly corresponds to TRBD1 (5 bases). Germline V gives CDR1 SQVTM, CDR2 ANQGSEA. V lost 7 bases and J lost 8, with 14 bases in between. CDR3 length: 12 residues. Here the CDR3 DNA reads TGCAGCGCCTCCGGGGGTTCCGAAAAACTGTTTTTT. Its translation is CSASGGSEKLFF.

A few counts support this clonotype. V gene TRBV6-6 combines with J gene TRBJ2-7; TRBD2 aligns across 8 bases. The CDR3 has 15 amino acids. Germline-derived CDR1 and CDR2 are MNHNY and SVGAGI (reference sequence). V was clipped by 2 bases and J by 6 bases; unmatched bases: 9. The CDR3 DNA reads as TGTGCCAGCAGTTACCGCCCAGCGGGAGTAGGCGAGCAGTACTTC. It yields the protein CASSYRPAGVGEQYF.

This clonotype has just one count. This chain links TRBV7-8 with TRBJ2-7; 13 bases fit TRBD2. CDR1 SGHVS and CDR2 FQNEAQ come from the germline V gene. The V segment lost 3 bases and the J segment 7 bases; nucleotides outside the gene matches: 3. CDR3 length equals 14 residues. CDR3 nucleotide sequence: TGTGCCAGCAGCTTGACTAGCGGGGGGAAGGAGCAGTACTTC. This sequence encodes CASSLTSGGKEQYF.

In this sample, this clonotype turned up once. J is TRBJ2-2 and V is TRBV5-1; D gene unclear. Trimming left V 2 bases short and J 2 bases short, with 10 bases between. The germline V gene encodes CDR1 SGHRS and CDR2 YFSETQ. The CDR3 is 15 residues long. The CDR3 sequence: CASSLEWGNTGELFF. The CDR3 coding sequence is TGCGCCAGCAGCTTAGAGTGGGGAAACACCGGGGAGCTGTTTTTT.

This chain joins TRBV5-5 and TRBJ1-1; D gene uncertain. Germline V gene sequence: CDR1 SGHKS, CDR2 YYEKEE (reference sequence). The CDR3 runs to 18 residues. V dropped 1 base and J dropped 6 bases, with 25 bases sitting between them. Here the CDR3 reads CASSLRRPDHADLPEAFF. The CDR3 region has the DNA TGTGCCAGCAGCTTGCGGCGGCCCGACCATGCGGATTTGCCTGAAGCTTTCTTT.

The DNA of the CDR3 is TGTGCCAGCAGCCCGCGGACAGTTTACACAGATACGCAGTATTTT. Translated, it gives CASSPRTVYTDTQYF. The chain has TRBV11-1 and TRBJ2-3, with D perhaps TRBD1 (6 bases). Trimming took 5 bases from V and 2 from J, leaving 14 bases between them. Germline V CDR1 and CDR2: SGHAT, FQDESV (reference sequence). The CDR3 sequence is 15 residues long.

The J gene is TRBJ2-7, the V gene TRBV20-1; D tentatively fits TRBD1 or TRBD2 (5 bases each). The length of the CDR3 is 17 residues. V shed 2 bases and J shed 0 bases, with 20 bases lying between them. Germline assignment: CDR1 DFQATT and CDR2 SNEGSKA (reference sequence). This CDR3 reads CSARRGSGQFPSYEQYF. The CDR3 nucleotides are TGCAGTGCTAGACGAGGAAGCGGACAATTTCCCTCCTACGAGCAGTACTTC.

In its sample, this clonotype was seen once. This chain links TRBV11-2 with TRBJ2-1; a possible D gene is TRBD1 (6 bases). The CDR3 runs 14 residues. Germline-derived CDR1 and CDR2 are SGHAT and FQNNGV. V was pared by 5 bases and J by 7 bases, with 15 bases between. CDR3 nucleotide sequence: TGTGCCAGCAGCGCCCGACAGGTATCGAATGAGCAGTTCTTC. It encodes CASSARQVSNEQFF.

The chain employs TRBV9 and TRBJ1-4; D not resolved. This CDR3 spans 15 amino acids. Germline loops: CDR1 SGDLS, CDR2 YYNGEE. V was cut by 0 bases and J by 0 bases, with 6 bases left in between. The CDR3 sequence: CASSVGPATNEKLFF. As DNA, the CDR3 is TGTGCCAGCAGCGTAGGGCCAGCAACTAATGAAAAACTGTTTTTT.

The gene calls are TRBV7-9 and TRBJ2-6, with D hard to call. The CDR3 length is 16 residues. In germline, CDR1 is SEHNR, CDR2 FQNEAQ (reference sequence). Trimming took off 3 bases at V and 0 bases at J, with 9 bases between the two ends. The CDR3 sequence: CASSFVSLSGANVLTF. CDR3 DNA sequence: TGTGCCAGCAGCTTTGTAAGCCTCTCTGGGGCCAACGTCCTGACTTTC.

The J gene is TRBJ2-7, the V gene TRBV7-9, with no clear D. Trimming shortened V by 10 bases and J by 7 bases, and 14 bases separated the two germline ends. This CDR3 is built from 11 residues. Germline values: CDR1 SEHNR, CDR2 FQNEAQ (reference sequence). The CDR3 here is CANIPSQEQYF. CDR3 coding DNA: TGTGCCAACATCCCCTCCCAGGAGCAGTACTTC.